This note documents a single TCR beta chain sequence. The record originates from a study of shared clonotypes between healthy human individuals. Profiling relied on immunoSEQ multiplex PCR, and the TCRdb table lists in-frame clones only, not all of them. The data show hundreds of thousands of clones, 90% to 97% seen once. What was sequenced was naive CD4+ T cells sorted from blood. Subset in this sample: CD45RA+ positively selected. The clonotype originates from a woman aged 25 to 39 in good health.

The CDR3 bases are TGTGCCAGTAGGGGGACAGGGAGGTCTTACGAGCAGTACTTC. Its translation: CASRGTGRSYEQYF. V and J are TRBV19 and TRBJ2-5, with TRBD1 matching over 9 bases. The J call may be mistaken, given a closer DNA end match to TRBJ2-7. The germline V gene has CDR1 LNHDA and CDR2 SQIVND (reference sequence). The CDR3 extends over 14 amino acids.